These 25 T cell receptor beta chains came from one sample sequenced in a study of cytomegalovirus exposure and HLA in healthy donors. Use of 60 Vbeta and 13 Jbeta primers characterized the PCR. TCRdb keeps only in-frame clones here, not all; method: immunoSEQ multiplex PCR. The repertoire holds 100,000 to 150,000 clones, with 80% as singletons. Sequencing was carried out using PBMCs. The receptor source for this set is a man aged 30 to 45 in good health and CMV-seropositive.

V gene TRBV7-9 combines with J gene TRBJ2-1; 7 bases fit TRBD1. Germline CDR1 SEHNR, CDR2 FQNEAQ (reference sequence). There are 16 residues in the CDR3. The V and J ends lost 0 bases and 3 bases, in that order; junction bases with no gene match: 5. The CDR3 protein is CASSLASTGNYNEQFF. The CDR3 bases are TGTGCCAGCAGCTTAGCCTCGACAGGGAACTACAATGAGCAGTTCTTC.

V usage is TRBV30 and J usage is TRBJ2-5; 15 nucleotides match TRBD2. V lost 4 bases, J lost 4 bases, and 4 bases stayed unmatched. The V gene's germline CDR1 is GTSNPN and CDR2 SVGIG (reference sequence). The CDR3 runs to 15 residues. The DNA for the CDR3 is TGTGCCTGGATGGGACTAGCGGGGGGCGGAGAGACCCAGTACTTC. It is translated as CAWMGLAGGGETQYF.

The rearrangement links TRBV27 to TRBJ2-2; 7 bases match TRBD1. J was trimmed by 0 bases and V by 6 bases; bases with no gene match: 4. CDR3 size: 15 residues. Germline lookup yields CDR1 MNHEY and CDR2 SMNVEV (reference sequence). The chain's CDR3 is CASRWTGANTGELFF. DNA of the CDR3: TGTGCCAGCAGATGGACAGGTGCGAACACCGGGGAGCTGTTTTTT.

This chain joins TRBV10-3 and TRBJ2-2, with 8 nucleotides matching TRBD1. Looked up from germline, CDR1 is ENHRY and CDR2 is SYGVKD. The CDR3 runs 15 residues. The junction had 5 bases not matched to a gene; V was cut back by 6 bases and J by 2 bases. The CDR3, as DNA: TGTGCCATCAGCGAACAGGGGGATAACACCGGGGAGCTGTTTTTT. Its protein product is CAISEQGDNTGELFF.

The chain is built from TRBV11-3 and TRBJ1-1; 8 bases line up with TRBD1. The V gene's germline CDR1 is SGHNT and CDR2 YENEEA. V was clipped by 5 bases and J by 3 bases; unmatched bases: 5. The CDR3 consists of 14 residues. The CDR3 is CASSPRGLDTEAFF. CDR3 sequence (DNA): TGTGCCAGCAGCCCCAGGGGGCTGGACACTGAAGCTTTCTTT.

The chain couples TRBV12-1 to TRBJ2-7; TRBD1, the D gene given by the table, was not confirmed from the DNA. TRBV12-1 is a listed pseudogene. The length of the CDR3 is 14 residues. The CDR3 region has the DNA TGTTCCAGCAGCTTTTCAGAGACATTCTACGAGCAGTACTTC. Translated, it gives CSSSFSETFYEQYF.

Written as DNA, the CDR3 is TGCGCCAGCAGTGAGACCCTTCCGGGGGTTTACTCTGGGGCCAACGTCCTGACTTTC. This gives the protein CASSETLPGVYSGANVLTF. This sequence joins TRBV10-1 and TRBJ2-6, with D possibly matching TRBD2 (6 bases). CDR1 and CDR2 (germline): WNHNN, SYGVQD (reference sequence). V was shortened by 2 bases and J by 0 bases, with 17 bases between the two germline ends. The CDR3 length is 19 residues.

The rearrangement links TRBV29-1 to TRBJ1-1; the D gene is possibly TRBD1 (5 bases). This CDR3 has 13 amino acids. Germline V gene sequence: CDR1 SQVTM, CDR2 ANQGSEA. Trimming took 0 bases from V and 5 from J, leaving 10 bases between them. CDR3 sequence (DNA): TGCAGCGTTGAAGAAGGAGGGGCTACTGAAGCTTTCTTT. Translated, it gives CSVEEGGATEAFF.

The CDR3 DNA is TGTGCCAGCATCCGCGGGGACGAGCAGTACTTC. It encodes CASIRGDEQYF. J is TRBJ2-7 and V is TRBV27; tentatively, D is TRBD2 (6 bases). From germline, CDR1 is MNHEY and CDR2 SMNVEV (reference sequence). V was clipped by 7 bases and J by 5 bases, with 9 bases between them. The CDR3 consists of 11 residues.

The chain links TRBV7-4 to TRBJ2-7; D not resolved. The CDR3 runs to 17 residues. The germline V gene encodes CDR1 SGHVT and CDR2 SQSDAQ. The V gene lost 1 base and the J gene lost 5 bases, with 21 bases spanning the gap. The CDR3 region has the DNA TGTGCCAGCAGCTTAGAGGCCCGGGTCGGAGTCCTCAACGAGCAGTACTTC. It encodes CASSLEARVGVLNEQYF.

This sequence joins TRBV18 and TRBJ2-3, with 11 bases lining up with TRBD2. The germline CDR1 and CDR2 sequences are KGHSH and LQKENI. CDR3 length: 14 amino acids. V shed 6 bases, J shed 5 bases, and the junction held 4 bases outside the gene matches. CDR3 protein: CASSPTSGGDTQYF. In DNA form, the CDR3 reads TGTGCCAGCTCTCCTACTAGCGGGGGAGATACGCAGTATTTT.

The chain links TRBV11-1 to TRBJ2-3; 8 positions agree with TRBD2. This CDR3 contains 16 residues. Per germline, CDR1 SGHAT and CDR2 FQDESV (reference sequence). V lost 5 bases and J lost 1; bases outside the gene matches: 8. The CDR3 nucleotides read TGTGCCAGCAGCCCCGAAGGGCGGGGGGGCACAGATACGCAGTATTTT. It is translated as CASSPEGRGGTDTQYF.

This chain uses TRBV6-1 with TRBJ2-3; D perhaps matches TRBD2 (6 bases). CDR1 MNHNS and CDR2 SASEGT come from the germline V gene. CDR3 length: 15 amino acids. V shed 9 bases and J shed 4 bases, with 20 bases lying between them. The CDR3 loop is CASELRRGRADTQYF. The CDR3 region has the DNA TGTGCCAGTGAATTGCGGAGGGGAAGGGCAGATACGCAGTATTTT.

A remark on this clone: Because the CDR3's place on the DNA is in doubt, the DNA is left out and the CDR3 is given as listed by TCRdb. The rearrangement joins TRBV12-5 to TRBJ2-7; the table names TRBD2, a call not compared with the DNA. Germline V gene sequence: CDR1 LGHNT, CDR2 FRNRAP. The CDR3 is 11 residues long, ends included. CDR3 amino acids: CASGLEREQYF.

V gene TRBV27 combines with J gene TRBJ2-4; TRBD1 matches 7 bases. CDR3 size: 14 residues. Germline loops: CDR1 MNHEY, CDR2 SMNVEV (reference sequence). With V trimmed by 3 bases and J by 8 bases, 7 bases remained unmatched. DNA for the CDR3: TGTGCCAGCAGTTTCACAGGGGCAAGGGACATTCAGTACTTC. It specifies CASSFTGARDIQYF.

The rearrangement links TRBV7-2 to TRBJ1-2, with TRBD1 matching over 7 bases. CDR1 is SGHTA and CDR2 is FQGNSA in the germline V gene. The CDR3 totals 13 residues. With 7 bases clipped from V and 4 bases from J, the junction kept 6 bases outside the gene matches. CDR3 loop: CASNPQGIYGYTF. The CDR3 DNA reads TGTGCCAGCAACCCACAGGGGATCTATGGCTACACCTTC. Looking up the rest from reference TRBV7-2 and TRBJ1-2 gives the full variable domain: GAGVSQSPSNKVTEKGKDVELRCDPISGHTALYWYRQSLGQGLEFLIYFQGNSAPDKSGLPSDRFSAERTGGSVSTLTIQRTQQEDSAVYLCASNPQGIYGYTFGSGTRLTVV.

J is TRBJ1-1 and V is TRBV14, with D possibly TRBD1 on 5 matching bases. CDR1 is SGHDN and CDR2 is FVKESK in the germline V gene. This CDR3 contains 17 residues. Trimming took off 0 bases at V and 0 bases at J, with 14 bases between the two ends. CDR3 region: CASSQDWALGVNTEAFF. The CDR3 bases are TGTGCCAGCAGCCAAGATTGGGCCCTAGGGGTGAACACTGAAGCTTTCTTT.

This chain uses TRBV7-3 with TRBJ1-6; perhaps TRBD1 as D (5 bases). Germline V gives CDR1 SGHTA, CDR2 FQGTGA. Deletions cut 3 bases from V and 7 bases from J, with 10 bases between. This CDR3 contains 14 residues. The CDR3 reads CASSFQGGNSPLHF. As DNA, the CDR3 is TGTGCCAGCAGCTTCCAGGGAGGGAATTCACCCCTCCACTTT. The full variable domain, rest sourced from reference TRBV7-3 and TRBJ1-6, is GAGVSQTPSNKVTEKGKYVELRCDPISGHTALYWYRQSLGQGPEFLIYFQGTGAADDSGLPNDRFFAVRPEGSVSTLKIQRTERGDSAVYLCASSFQGGNSPLHFGNGTRLTVT.

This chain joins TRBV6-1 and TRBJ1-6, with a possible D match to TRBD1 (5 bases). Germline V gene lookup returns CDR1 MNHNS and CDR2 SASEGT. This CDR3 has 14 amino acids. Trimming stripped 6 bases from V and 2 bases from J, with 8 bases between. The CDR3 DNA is TGTGCCAGCAGGACAGATCCCTATAATTCACCCCTCCACTTT. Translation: CASRTDPYNSPLHF.

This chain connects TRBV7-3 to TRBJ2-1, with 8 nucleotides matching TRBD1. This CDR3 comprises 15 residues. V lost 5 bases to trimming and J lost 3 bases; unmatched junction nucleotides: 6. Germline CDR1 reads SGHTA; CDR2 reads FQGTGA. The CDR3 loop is CASSRGTGGYNEQFF. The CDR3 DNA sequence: TGTGCCAGCAGCCGAGGAACAGGGGGCTACAATGAGCAGTTCTTC.

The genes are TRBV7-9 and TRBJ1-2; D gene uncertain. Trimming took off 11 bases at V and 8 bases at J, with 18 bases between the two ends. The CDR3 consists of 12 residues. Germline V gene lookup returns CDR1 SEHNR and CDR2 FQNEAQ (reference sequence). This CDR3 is CAGLLPAGGYTF. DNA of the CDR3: TGTGCCGGACTCCTTCCGGCGGGAGGCTACACCTTC.

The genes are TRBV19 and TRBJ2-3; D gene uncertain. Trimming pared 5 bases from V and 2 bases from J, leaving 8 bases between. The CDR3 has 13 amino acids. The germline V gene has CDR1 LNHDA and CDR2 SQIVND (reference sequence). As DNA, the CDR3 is TGTGCCAGTAGTGCCTATTTCACAGATACGCAGTATTTT. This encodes CASSAYFTDTQYF.

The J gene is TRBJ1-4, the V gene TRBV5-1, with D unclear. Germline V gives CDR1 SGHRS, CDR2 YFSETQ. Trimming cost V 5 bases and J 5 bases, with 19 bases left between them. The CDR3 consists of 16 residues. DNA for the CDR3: TGCGCCAGCAGTCTTAATCGGAGGGTCGGCAATGAAAAACTGTTTTTT. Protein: CASSLNRRVGNEKLFF.

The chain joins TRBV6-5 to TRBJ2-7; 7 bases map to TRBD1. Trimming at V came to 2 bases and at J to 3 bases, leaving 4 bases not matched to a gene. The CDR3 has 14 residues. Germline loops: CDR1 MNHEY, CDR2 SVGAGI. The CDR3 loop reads CASSYRRDSYEQYF. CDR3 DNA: TGTGCCAGCAGTTACCGTAGGGACAGCTACGAGCAGTACTTC.

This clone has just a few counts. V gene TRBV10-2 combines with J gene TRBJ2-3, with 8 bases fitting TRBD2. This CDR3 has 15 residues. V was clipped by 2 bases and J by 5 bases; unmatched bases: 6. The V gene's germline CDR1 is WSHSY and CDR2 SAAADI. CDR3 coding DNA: TGCGCCAGCAGTGAGACTAGCGGCAGACAAGATACGCAGTATTTT. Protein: CASSETSGRQDTQYF.